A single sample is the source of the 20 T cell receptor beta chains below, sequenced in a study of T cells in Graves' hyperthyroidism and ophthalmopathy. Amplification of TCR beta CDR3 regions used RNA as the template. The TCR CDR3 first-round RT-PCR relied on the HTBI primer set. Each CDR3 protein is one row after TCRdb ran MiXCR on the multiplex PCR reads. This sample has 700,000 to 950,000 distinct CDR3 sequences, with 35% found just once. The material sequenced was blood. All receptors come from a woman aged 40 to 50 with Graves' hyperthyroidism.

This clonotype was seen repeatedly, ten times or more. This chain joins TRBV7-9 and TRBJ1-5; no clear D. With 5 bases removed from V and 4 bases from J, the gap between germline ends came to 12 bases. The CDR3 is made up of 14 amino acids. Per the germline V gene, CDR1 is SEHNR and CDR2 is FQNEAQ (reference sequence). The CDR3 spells CASSGLDGNQPQHF. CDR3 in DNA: TGTGCCAGCAGCGGATTGGACGGGAATCAGCCCCAGCATTTT.

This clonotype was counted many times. Written as DNA, the CDR3 is TGTGCCAGCATCCCGGGGGTAGGCAGGTGGAACACTGAAGCTTTCTTT. Its translation: CASIPGVGRWNTEAFF. This rearrangement joins TRBV2 to TRBJ1-1, with D possibly TRBD1 on 5 matching bases. Per germline, CDR1 SNHLY and CDR2 FYNNEI. This CDR3 is built from 16 residues. The V and J ends lost 7 bases and 1 base respectively, with 19 bases between them. Full variable domain (missing parts from reference TRBV2 and TRBJ1-1): EPEVTQTPSHQVTQMGQEVILRCVPISNHLYFYWYRQILGQKVEFLVSFYNNEISEKSEIFDDQFSVERPDGSNFTLKIRSTKLEDSAMYFCASIPGVGRWNTEAFFGQGTRLTVV.

CDR3 in DNA: TGCAGCGTTGCCCGGGACAGGGGGGAAAAACTGTTTTTT. Protein product: CSVARDRGEKLFF. The rearrangement uses TRBV29-1 and TRBJ1-4; 11 bases map to TRBD1. CDR3 length equals 13 residues. The V and J ends lost 4 bases and 8 bases, in that order; junction bases with no gene match: 3. Germline CDR1 is SQVTM and CDR2 is ANQGSEA.

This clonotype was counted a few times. CDR3 nucleotide sequence: TGTGCCAGCAGTTACGGGTTATCGGACAGGCAAGAGACCCAGTACTTC. Its protein product is CASSYGLSDRQETQYF. The chain uses TRBV6-6 and TRBJ2-5; 7 bases fit TRBD1. The trim removed 2 bases at V and 2 bases at J, leaving 8 bases unmatched. The CDR3 has 16 amino acids. CDR1 MNHNY and CDR2 SVGAGI come from the germline V gene (reference sequence).

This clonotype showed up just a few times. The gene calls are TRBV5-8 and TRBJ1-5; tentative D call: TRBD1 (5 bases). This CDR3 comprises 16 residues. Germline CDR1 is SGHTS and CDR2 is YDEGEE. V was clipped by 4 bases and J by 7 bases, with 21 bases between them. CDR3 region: CASSPGGRGGEQPQHF. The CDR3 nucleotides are TGTGCCAGCAGCCCCGGAGGTCGTGGGGGAGAGCAGCCCCAGCATTTT. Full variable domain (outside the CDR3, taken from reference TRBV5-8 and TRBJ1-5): EAGVTQSPTHLIKTRGQQATLRCSPISGHTSVYWYQQALGLGLQFLLWYDEGEERNRGNFPPRFSGRQFPNYSSELNVNALELEDSALYLCASSPGGRGGEQPQHFGDGTRLSIL.

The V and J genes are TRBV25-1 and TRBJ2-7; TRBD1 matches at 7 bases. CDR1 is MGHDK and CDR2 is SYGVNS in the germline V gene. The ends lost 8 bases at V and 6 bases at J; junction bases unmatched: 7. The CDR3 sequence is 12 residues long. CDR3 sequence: CASGQDRVEQYF. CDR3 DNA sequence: TGTGCCAGCGGTCAAGACAGGGTCGAGCAGTACTTC.

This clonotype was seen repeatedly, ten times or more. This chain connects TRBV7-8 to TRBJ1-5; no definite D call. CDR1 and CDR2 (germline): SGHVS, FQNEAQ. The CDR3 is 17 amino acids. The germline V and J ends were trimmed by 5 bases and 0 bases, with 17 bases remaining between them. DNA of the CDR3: TGTGCCAGCAGCGACCCAGGCTACATACCTAGCAATCAGCCCCAGCATTTT. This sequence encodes CASSDPGYIPSNQPQHF.

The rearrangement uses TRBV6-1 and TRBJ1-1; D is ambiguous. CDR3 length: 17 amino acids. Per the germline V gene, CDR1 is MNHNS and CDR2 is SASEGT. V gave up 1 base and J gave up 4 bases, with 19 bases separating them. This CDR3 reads CASSEGGLDRGATEAFF. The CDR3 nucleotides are TGTGCCAGCAGTGAAGGTGGTCTAGATCGCGGAGCCACTGAAGCTTTCTTT.

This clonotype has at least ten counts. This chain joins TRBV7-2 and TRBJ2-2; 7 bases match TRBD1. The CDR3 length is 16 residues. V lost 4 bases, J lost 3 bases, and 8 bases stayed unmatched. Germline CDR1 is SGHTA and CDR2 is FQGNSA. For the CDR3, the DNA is TGTGCCAGCAGCTGGGGACAGTCCCCCGACACCGGGGAGCTGTTTTTT. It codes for CASSWGQSPDTGELFF.

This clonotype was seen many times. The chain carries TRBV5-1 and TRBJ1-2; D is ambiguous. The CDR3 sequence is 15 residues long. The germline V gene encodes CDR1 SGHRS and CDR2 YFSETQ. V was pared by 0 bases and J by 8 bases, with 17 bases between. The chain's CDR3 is CASSLASTALGGYTF. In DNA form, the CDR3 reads TGCGCCAGCAGCTTGGCCTCGACGGCCCTCGGGGGCTACACCTTC.

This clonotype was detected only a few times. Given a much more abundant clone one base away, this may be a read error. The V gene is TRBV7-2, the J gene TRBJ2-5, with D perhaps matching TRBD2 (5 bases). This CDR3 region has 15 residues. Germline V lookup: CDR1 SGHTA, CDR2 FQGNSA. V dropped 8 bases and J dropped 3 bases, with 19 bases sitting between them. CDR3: CASGSRDRREETQYF. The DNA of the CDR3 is TGTGCCAGCGGCTCCCGGGATAGGCGGGAAGAGACCCAGTACTTC.

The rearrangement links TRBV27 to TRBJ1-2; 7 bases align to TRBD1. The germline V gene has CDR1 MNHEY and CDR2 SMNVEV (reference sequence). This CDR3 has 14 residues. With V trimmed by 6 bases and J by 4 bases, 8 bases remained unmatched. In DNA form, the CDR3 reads TGTGCCAGCAGCCGTGACAGGGCCCCCTATGGCTACACCTTC. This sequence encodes CASSRDRAPYGYTF.

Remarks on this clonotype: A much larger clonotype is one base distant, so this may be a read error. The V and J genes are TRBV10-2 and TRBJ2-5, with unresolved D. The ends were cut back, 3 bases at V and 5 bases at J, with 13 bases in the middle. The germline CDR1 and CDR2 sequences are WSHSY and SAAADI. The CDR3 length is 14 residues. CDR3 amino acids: CASSDRRVGETQYF. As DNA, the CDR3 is TGCGCCAGCAGTGACAGAAGGGTTGGGGAGACCCAGTACTTC.

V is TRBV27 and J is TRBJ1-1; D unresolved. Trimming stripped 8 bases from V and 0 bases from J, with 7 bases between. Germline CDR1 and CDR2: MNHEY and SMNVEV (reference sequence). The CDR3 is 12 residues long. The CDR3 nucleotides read TGTGCCAGCGGGTTTATGAACACTGAAGCTTTCTTT. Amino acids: CASGFMNTEAFF.

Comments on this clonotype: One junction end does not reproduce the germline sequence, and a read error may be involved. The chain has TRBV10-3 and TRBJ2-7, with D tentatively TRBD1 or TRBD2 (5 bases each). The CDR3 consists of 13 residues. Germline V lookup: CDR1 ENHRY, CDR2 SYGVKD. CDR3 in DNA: TGTGCCAGCAGTCGCCGGGGCACCTACGAGCAGTACTTC. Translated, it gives CASSRRGTYEQYF.

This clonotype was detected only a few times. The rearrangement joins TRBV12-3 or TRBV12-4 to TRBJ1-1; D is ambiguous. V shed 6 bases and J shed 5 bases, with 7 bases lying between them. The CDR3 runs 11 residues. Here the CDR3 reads CASSFQTEAFF. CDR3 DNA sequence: TGTGCCAGCAGCTTTCAAACTGAAGCTTTCTTT.

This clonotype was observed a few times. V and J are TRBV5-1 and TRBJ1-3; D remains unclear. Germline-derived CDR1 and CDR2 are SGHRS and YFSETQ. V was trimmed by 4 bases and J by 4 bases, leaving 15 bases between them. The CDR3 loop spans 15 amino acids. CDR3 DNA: TGCGCCAGCAGCCTCCCCGCAGGAATGGGAAACACCATATATTTT. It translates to CASSLPAGMGNTIYF.

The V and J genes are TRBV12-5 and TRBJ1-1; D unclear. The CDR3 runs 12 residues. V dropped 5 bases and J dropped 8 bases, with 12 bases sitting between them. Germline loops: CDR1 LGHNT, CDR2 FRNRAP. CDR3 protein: CASGPSAGEAFF. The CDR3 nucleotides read TGTGCTAGTGGTCCGTCGGCCGGGGAAGCTTTCTTT.

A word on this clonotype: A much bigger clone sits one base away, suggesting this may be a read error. DNA of the CDR3: TGTGCCGGCAGGCCAGACACAGAGACCCAGTACTTC. It yields the protein CAGRPDTETQYF. V usage is TRBV7-9 and J usage is TRBJ2-5, with D uncertain. Germline-derived CDR1 and CDR2 are SEHNR and FQNEAQ (reference sequence). There are 12 residues in the CDR3. Together with reference TRBV7-9 and TRBJ2-5, the CDR3 gives the full variable domain: DTGVSQNPRHKITKRGQNVTFRCDPISEHNRLYWYRQTLGQGPEFLTYFQNEAQLEKSRLLSDRFSAERPKGSFSTLEIQRTEQGDSAMYLCAGRPDTETQYFGPGTRLLVL.

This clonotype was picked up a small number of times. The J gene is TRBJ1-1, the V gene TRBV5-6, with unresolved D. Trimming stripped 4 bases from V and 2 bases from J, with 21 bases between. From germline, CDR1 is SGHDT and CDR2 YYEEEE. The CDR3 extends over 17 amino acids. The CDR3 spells CASSLRATQPPNTEAFF. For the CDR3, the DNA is TGTGCCAGCAGCCTGAGGGCCACCCAGCCGCCTAACACTGAAGCTTTCTTT. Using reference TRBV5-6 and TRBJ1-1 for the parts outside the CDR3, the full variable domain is DAGVTQSPTHLIKTRGQQVTLRCSPKSGHDTVSWYQQALGQGPQFIFQYYEEEERQRGNFPDRFSGHQFPNYSSELNVNALLLGDSALYLCASSLRATQPPNTEAFFGQGTRLTVV.